This T cell receptor beta chain came from a study of shared clonotypes between healthy human individuals. Broader study findings: The four-donor shared clonotypes exceeded non-shared clonotypes in generation probability, with non-shared ones scoring lower. Few donors limited the genetic and exposure-history diversity represented. Naive subsets generally exceeded memory subsets in estimated richness.

To note about this clone: Its antigen is unknown.

Investigators spread the genomic DNA of each subset evenly over several immunoSEQ plates. The assay was immunoSEQ multiplex PCR, and TCRdb's table has in-frame clones only and misses some. The sample lists approximately 350,000 clones, about 96% seen once, with 0.32% in the top ten. The sequence came from a man younger than 40 in good health. Sequencing was done on a sample of memory CD8+ T cells sorted from blood. Noted subset: CD45RO+ cells pooled with CCR7-negative TemRA cells.

DNA of the CDR3: TGTGCCACCCAGGCACTAGGGGGCACAGATACGCAGTATTTT. Its translation: CATQALGGTDTQYF. The rearrangement links TRBV6-1 to TRBJ2-3, with D perhaps assigned TRBD1 or TRBD2 (5 bases each). Germline assignment: CDR1 MNHNS and CDR2 SASEGT. The CDR3 consists of 14 residues. Trimming shortened V by 10 bases and J by 1 base, and 15 bases separated the two germline ends.